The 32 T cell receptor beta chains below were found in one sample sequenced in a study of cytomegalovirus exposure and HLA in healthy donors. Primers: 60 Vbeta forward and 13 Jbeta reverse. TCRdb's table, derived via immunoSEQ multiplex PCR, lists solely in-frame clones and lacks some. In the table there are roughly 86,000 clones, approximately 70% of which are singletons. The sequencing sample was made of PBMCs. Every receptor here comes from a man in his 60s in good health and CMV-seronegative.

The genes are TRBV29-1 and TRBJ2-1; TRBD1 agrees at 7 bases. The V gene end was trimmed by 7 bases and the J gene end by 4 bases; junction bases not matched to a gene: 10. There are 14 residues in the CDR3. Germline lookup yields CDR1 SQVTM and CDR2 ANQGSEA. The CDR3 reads CSAALTGMYNEQFF. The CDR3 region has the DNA TGCAGCGCCGCATTGACAGGGATGTACAATGAGCAGTTCTTC.

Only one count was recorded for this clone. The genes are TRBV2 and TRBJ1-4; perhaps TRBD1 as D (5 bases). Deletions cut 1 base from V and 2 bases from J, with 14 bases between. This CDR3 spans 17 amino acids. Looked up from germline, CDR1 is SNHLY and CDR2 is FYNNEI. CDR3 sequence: CASSEDWGDATNEKLFF. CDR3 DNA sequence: TGTGCCAGCAGTGAAGATTGGGGGGATGCGACTAATGAAAAACTGTTTTTT.

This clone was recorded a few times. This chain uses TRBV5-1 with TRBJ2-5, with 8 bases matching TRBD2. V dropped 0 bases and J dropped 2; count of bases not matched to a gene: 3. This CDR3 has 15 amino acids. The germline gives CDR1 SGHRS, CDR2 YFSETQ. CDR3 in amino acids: CASSLVSGIQETQYF. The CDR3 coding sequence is TGCGCCAGCAGCTTGGTTAGCGGGATACAAGAGACCCAGTACTTC.

CDR3 coding DNA: TGTGCCAGCCGTCTGAGGACAGGGGGCAATCAGCCCCAGCATTTT. It translates to CASRLRTGGNQPQHF. The chain joins TRBV2 to TRBJ1-5; the match to TRBD1 covers 9 bases. The CDR3 length is 15 residues. CDR1 is SNHLY, CDR2 FYNNEI, per germline. With 8 bases clipped from V and 2 bases from J, the junction kept 7 bases outside the gene matches. The full variable domain, rest sourced from reference TRBV2 and TRBJ1-5, is EPEVTQTPSHQVTQMGQEVILRCVPISNHLYFYWYRQILGQKVEFLVSFYNNEISEKSEIFDDQFSVERPDGSNFTLKIRSTKLEDSAMYFCASRLRTGGNQPQHFGDGTRLSIL.

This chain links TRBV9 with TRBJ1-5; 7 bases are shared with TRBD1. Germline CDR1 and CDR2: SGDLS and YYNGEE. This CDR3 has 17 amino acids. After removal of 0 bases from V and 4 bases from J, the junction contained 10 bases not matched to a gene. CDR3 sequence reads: CASSVGGDATGNQPQHF. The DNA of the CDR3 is TGTGCCAGCAGCGTAGGGGGTGATGCGACAGGGAATCAGCCCCAGCATTTT.

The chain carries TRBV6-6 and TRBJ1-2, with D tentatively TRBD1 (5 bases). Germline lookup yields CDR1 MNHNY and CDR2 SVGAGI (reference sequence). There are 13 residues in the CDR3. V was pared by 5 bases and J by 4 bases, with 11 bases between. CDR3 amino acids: CASSKGLGYGYTF. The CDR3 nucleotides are TGTGCCAGCAGTAAGGGGCTCGGCTATGGCTACACCTTC.

The CDR3 DNA follows: TGTGCCAGCAGCTTGGTTGGAGGGATGGGAAACACCATATATTTT. Translation gives CASSLVGGMGNTIYF. The chain recombines TRBV5-8 with TRBJ1-3; D is unclear. Germline lookup yields CDR1 SGHTS and CDR2 YDEGEE. The CDR3 length is 15 residues. The germline V and J ends were trimmed by 0 bases and 4 bases, with 11 bases remaining between them.

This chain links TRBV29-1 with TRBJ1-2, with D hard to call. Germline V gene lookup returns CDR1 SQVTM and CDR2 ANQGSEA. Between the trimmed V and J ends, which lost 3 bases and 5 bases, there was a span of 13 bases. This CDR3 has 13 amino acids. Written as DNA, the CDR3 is TGCAGCGTTGATGGCCCGGCGGGGTATGGCTACACCTTC. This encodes CSVDGPAGYGYTF.

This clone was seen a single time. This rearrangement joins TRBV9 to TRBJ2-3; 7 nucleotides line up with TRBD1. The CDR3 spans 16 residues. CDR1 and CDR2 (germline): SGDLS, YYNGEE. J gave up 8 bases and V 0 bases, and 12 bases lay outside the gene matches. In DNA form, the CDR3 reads TGTGCCAGCAGCGTAGGGGCCGGGACAGATGAGGGTACGCAGTATTTT. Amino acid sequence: CASSVGAGTDEGTQYF.

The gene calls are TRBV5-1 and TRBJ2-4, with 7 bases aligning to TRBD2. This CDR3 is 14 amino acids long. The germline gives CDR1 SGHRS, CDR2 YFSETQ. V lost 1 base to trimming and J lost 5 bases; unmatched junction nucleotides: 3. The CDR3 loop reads CASSLTSGENIQYF. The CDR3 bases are TGCGCCAGCAGCTTGACGAGCGGGGAAAACATTCAGTACTTC.

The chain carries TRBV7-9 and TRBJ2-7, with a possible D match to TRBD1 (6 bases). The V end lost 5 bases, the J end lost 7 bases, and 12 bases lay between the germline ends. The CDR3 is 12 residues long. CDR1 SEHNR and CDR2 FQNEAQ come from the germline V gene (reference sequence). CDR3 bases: TGTGCCAGCAGCGTTAACAGGGAGGAGCAGTACTTC. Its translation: CASSVNREEQYF.

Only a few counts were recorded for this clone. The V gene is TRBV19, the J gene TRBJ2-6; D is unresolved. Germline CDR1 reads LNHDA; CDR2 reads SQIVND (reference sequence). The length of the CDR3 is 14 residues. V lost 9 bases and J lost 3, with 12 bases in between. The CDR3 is CASGPTGGANVLTF. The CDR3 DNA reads TGTGCCAGCGGCCCGACGGGTGGGGCCAACGTCCTGACTTTC. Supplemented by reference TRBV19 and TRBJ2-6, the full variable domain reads DGGITQSPKYLFRKEGQNVTLSCEQNLNHDAMYWYRQDPGQGLRLIYYSQIVNDFQKGDIAEGYSVSREKKESFPLTVTSAQKNPTAFYLCASGPTGGANVLTFGAGSRLTVL.

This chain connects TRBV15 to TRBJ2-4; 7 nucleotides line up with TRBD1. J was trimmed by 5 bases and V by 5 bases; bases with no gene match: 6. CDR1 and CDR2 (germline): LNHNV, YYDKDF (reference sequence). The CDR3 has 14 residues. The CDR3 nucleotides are TGTGCCACCAGCGACCCGGGACAGCAAAACATTCAGTACTTC. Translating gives CATSDPGQQNIQYF.

Here the CDR3 reads CASSHETSGIEQFF. Here the CDR3 DNA reads TGTGCCAGCAGCCATGAGACTAGCGGGATAGAGCAGTTCTTC. V gene TRBV4-2 combines with J gene TRBJ2-1; TRBD2 agrees at 11 bases. V lost 3 bases, J lost 10 bases, and 5 bases stayed unmatched. Germline assignment: CDR1 LGHNA and CDR2 YNFKEQ. The CDR3 consists of 14 residues.

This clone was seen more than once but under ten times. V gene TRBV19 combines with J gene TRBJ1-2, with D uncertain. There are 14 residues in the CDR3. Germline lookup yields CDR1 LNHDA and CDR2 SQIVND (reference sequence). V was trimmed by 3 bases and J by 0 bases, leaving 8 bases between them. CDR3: CASSIYSPNYGYTF. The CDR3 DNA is TGTGCCAGTAGTATTTACAGCCCTAACTATGGCTACACCTTC.

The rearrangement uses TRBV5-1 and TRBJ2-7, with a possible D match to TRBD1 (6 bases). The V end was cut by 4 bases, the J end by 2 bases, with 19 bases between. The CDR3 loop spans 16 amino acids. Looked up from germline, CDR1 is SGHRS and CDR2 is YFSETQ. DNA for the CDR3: TGCGCCAGCAGCATCATGTTGGGGGCCGGGGCCTACGAGCAGTACTTC. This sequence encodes CASSIMLGAGAYEQYF.

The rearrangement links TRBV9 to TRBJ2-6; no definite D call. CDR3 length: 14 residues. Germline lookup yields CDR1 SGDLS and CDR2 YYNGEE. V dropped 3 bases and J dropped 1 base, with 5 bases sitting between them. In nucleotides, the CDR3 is TGTGCCAGCAGCGATCAATCTGGGGCCAACGTCCTGACTTTC. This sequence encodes CASSDQSGANVLTF.

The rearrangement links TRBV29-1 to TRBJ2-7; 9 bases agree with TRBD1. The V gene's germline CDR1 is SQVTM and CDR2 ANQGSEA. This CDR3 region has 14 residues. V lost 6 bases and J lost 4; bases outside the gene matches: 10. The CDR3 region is CSVEPTGGSYEQYF. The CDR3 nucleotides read TGCAGCGTCGAGCCGACAGGGGGAAGTTACGAGCAGTACTTC.

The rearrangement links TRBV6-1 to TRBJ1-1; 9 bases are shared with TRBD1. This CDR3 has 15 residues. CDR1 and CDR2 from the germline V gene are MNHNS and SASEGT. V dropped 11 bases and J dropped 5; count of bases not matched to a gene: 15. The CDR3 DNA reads TGTGCCTCCGGGACAGGGCCCCGGTGGGGTACTGAAGCTTTCTTT. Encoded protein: CASGTGPRWGTEAFF.

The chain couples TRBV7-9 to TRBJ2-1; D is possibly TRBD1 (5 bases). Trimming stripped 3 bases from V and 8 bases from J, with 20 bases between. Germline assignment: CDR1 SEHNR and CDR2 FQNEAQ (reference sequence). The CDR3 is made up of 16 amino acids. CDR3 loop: CASSLSLLGAQDEQFF. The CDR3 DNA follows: TGTGCCAGCAGCTTGAGTTTGCTAGGGGCGCAAGATGAGCAGTTCTTC.

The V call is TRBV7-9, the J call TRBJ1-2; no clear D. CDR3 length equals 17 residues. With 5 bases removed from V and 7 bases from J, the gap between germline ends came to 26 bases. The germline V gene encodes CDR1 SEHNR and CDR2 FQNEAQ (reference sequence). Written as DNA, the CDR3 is TGTGCCAGCAGCCCCCGAGTCGAATCCGGGAAAGGGCCTGGCTACACCTTC. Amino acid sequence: CASSPRVESGKGPGYTF.

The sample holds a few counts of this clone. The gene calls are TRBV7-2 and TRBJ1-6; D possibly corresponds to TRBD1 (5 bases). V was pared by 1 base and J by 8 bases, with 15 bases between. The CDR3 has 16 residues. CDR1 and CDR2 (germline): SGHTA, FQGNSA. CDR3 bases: TGTGCCAGCAGCTTAGTTTCGGGACTCACTGATTCACCCCTCCACTTT. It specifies CASSLVSGLTDSPLHF.

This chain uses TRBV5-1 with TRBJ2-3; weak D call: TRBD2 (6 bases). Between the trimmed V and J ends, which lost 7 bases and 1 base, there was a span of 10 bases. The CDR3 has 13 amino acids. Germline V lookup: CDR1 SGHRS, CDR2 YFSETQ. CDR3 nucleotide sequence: TGCGCCAGCTGGGGGGTGCGCACAGATACGCAGTATTTT. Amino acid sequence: CASWGVRTDTQYF. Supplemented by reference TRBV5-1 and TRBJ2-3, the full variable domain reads KAGVTQTPRYLIKTRGQQVTLSCSPISGHRSVSWYQQTPGQGLQFLFEYFSETQRNKGNFPGRFSGRQFSNSRSEMNVSTLELGDSALYLCASWGVRTDTQYFGPGTRLTVL.

In DNA form, the CDR3 reads TGTGCCAGTAGTCAGGGTTATCAGCCCCAGCATTTT. This gives the protein CASSQGYQPQHF. The chain recombines TRBV19 with TRBJ1-5, with a possible D match to TRBD1 (5 bases). Trimming removed 5 bases at V and 5 bases at J, with 7 bases between. Germline V gene sequence: CDR1 LNHDA, CDR2 SQIVND (reference sequence). The CDR3 totals 12 residues.

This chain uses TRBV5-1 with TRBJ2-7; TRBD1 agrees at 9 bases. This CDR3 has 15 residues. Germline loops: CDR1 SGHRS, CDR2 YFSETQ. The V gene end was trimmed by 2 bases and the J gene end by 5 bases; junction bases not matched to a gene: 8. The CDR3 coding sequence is TGCGCCAGCAGCTTCCGGGACAGGGAGTTCCACGAGCAGTACTTC. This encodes CASSFRDREFHEQYF.

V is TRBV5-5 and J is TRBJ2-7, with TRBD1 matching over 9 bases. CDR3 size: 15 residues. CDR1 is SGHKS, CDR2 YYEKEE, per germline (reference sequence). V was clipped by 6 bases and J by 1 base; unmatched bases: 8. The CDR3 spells CASTDTGGASYEQYF. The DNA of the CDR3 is TGTGCCAGCACCGATACAGGGGGCGCATCCTACGAGCAGTACTTC. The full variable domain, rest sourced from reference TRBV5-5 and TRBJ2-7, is DAGVTQSPTHLIKTRGQQVTLRCSPISGHKSVSWYQQVLGQGPQFIFQYYEKEERGRGNFPDRFSARQFPNYSSELNVNALLLGDSALYLCASTDTGGASYEQYFGPGTRLTVT.

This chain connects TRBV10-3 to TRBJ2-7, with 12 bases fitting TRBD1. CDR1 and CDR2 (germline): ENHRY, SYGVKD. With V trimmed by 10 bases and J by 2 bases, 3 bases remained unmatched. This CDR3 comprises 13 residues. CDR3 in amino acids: CATRDRGPYEQYF. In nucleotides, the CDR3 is TGTGCCACCAGGGACAGGGGGCCCTACGAGCAGTACTTC.

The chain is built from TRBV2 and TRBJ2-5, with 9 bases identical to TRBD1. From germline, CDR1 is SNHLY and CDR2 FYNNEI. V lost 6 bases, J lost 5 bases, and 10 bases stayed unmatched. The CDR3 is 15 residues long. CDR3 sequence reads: CASRDRDRARETQYF. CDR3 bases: TGTGCCAGCAGGGACCGGGACAGGGCAAGGGAGACCCAGTACTTC.

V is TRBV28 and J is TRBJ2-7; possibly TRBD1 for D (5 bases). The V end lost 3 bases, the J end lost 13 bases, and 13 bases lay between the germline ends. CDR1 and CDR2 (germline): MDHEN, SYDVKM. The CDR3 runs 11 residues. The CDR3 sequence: CASSFWGQKYF. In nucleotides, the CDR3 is TGTGCCAGCAGTTTCTGGGGCCAGAAATACTTC.

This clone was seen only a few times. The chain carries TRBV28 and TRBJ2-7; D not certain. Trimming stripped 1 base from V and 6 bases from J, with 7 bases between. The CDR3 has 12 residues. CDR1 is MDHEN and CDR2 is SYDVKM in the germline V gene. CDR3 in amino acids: CASSLLSSEQYF. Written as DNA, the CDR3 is TGTGCCAGCAGTTTATTGAGTTCCGAGCAGTACTTC.

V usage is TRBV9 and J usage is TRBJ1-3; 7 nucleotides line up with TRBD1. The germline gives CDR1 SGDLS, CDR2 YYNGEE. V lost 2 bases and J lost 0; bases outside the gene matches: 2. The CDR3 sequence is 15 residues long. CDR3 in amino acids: CASSVTGTSGNTIYF. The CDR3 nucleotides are TGTGCCAGCAGCGTGACAGGGACCTCTGGAAACACCATATATTTT. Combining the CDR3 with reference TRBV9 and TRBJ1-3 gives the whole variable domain DSGVTQTPKHLITATGQRVTLRCSPRSGDLSVYWYQQSLDQGLQFLIQYYNGEERAKGNILERFSAQQFPDLHSELNLSSLELGDSALYFCASSVTGTSGNTIYFGEGSWLTVV.

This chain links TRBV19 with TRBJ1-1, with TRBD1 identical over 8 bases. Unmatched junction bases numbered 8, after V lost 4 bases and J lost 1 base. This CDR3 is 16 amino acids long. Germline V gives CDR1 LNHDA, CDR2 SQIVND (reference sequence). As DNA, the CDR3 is TGTGCCAGTAGTACGGGGACAGGCCAGGCGAACACTGAAGCTTTCTTT. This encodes CASSTGTGQANTEAFF. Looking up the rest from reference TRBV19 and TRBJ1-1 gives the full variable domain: DGGITQSPKYLFRKEGQNVTLSCEQNLNHDAMYWYRQDPGQGLRLIYYSQIVNDFQKGDIAEGYSVSREKKESFPLTVTSAQKNPTAFYLCASSTGTGQANTEAFFGQGTRLTVV.